This T cell receptor beta chain was identified in a study of blood T cell repertoires in COVID-19. At the level of the study: Some COVID-19 samples were acute and others convalescent; all came from the United States, Italy and Spain. T cells, B-cell-depleted T cells, or PBMCs supplied cDNA or gDNA.

Trimming at V came to 5 bases and at J to 7 bases, leaving 7 bases not matched to a gene. The length of the CDR3 is 15 residues. Germline V gives CDR1 SGHAT, CDR2 FQNNGV. Per the original data handling: For nucleated cells, counts were estimated from reference gene primer amplification. Assay used: immunoSEQ multiplex PCR; TCRdb lists only in-frame clones, some missing. V, J and clone size are taken as reported in that table, and D and trimming were inferred from the DNA itself. The sample has more than 95,000 clones, around 84% seen once. The gene calls are TRBV11-2 and TRBJ2-1, with 11 positions matching TRBD1. What was sequenced was peripheral blood. The source of this sequence is a woman of 80 years or more with acute or convalescent COVID-19. The CDR3 is CASSLVGTGGNEQFF. The CDR3 DNA is TGTGCCAGCAGCCTAGTCGGGACAGGGGGGAATGAGCAGTTCTTC.